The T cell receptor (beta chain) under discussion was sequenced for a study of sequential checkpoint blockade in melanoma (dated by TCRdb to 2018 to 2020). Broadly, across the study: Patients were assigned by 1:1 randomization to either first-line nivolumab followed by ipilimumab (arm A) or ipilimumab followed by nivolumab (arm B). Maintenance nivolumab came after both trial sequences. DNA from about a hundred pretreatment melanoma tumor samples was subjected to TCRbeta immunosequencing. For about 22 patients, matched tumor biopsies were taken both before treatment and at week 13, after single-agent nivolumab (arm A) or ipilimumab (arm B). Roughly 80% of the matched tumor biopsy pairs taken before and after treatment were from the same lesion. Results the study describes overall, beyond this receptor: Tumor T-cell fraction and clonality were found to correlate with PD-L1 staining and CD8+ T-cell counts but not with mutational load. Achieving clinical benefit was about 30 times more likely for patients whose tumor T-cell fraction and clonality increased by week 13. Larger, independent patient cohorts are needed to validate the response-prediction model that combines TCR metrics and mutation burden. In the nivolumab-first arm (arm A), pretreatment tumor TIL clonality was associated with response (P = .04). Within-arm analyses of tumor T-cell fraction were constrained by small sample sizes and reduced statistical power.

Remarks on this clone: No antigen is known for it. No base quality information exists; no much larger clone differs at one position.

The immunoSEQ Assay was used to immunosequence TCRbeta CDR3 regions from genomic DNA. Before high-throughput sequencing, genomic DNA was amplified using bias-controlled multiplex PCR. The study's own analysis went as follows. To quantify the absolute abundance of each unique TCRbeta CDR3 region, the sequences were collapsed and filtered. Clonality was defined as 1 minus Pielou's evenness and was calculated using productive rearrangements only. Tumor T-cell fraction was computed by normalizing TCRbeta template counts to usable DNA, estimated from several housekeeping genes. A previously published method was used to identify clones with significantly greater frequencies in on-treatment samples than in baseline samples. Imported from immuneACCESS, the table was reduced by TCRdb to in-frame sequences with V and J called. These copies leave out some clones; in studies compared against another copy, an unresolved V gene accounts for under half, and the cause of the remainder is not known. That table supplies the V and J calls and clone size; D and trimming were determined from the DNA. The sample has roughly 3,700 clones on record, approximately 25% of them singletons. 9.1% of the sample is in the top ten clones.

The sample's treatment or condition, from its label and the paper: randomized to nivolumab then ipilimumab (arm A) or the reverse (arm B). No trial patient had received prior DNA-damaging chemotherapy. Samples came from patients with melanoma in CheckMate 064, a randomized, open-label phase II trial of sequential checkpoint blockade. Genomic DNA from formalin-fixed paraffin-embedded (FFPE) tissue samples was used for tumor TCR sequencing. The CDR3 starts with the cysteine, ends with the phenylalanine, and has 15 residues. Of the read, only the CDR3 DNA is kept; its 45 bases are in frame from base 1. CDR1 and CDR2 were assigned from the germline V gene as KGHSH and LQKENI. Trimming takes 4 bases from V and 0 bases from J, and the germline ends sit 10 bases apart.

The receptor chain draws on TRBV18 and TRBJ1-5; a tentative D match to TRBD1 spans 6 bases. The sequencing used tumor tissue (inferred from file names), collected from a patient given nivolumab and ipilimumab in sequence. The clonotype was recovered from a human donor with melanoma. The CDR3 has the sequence CASSHAGASNQPQHF. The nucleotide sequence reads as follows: TGTGCCAGCTCACATGCAGGGGCTAGCAATCAGCCCCAGCATTTT.